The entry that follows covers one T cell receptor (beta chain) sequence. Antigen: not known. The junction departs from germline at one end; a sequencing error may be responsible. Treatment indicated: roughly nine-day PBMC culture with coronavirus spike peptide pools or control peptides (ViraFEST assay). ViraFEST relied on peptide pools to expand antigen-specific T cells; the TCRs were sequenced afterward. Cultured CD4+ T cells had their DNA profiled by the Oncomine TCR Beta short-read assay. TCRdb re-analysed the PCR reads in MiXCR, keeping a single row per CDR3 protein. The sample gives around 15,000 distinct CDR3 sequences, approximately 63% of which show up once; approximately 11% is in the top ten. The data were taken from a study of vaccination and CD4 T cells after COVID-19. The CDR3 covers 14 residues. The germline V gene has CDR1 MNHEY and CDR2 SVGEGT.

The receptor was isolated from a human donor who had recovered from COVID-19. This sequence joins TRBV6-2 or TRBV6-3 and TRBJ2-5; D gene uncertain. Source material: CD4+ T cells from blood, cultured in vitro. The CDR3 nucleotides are TGTGGCAGCAGTTTAGGCTGGACGGAAGAGACCCAGTACTTC. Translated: CGSSLGWTEETQYF.